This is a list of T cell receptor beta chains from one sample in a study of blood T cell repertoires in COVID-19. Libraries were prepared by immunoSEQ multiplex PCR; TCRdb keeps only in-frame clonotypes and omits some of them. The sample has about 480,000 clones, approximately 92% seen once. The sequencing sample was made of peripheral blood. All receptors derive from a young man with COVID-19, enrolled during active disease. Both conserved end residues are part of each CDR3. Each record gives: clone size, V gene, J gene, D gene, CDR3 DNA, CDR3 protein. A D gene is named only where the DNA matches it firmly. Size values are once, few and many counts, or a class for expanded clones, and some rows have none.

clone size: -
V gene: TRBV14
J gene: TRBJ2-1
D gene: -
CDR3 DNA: TGTGCCAGCAGCCGACTCGAAGTTTACAATGAGCAGTTCTTC
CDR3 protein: CASSRLEVYNEQFF

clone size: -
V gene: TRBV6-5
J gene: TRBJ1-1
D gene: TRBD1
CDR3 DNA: TGTGCCAGCAGCCGGGACAGGCCAGACACTGAAGCTTTCTTT
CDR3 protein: CASSRDRPDTEAFF

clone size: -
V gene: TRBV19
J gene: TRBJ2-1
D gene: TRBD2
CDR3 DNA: TGTGCCAGTAGTATCGGGGCTAGCGGGATCGATGAGCAGTTCTTC
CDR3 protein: CASSIGASGIDEQFF

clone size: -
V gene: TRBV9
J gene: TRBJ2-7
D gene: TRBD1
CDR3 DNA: TGTGCCAGCAGCCCAGGGGACAGGGGCACCTACGAGCAGTACTTC
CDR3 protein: CASSPGDRGTYEQYF

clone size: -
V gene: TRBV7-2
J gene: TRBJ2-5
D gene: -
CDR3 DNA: TGTGCCAGCGGCACTCAGGGAAACGCTGGGACCCAGTACTTC
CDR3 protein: CASGTQGNAGTQYF

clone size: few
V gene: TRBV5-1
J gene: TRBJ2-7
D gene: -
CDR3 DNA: TGCGCCAGCAGCTTGGCGGGTCGTTCCGAGCAGTACTTC
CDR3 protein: CASSLAGRSEQYF

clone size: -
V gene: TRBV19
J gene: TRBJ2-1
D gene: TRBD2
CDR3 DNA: TGTGCCAGTACCACGACAGGGAGGAGCGGGAGGGCCGATGGGCAGTTCTTC
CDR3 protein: CASTTTGRSGRADGQFF

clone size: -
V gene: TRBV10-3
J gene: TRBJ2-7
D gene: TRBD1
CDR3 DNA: TGTGCCATCAGTCCACGACAGGGGACCTACGAGCAGTACTTC
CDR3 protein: CAISPRQGTYEQYF

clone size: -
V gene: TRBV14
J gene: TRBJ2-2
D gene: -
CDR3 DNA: TGTGCCAGCAGCCAAACAAACACCGGGGAGCTGTTTTTT
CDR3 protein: CASSQTNTGELFF

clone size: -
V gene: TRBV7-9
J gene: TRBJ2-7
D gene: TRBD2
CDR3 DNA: TGTGCCAGCATACTGACTAGCGGGAGTGAATACGAGCAGTACTTC
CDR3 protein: CASILTSGSEYEQYF

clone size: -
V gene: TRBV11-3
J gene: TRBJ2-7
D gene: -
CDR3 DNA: TGTGCCAGCAGCGTGAACCGGGACTTCTTTTCCTACGAGCAGTACTTC
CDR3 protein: CASSVNRDFFSYEQYF

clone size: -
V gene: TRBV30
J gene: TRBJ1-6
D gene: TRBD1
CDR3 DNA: TGTGCCTGGGACCCCAGGGGGTGGTATAATTCACCCCTCCACTTT
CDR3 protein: CAWDPRGWYNSPLHF

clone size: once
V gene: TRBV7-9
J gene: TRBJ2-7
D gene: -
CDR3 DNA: TGTGCCAGCAGCTTAGCCGGGTCCAACGAGCAGTACTTC
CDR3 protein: CASSLAGSNEQYF

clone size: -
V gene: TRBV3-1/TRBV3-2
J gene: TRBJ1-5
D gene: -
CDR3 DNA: TGTGCCAGCAGCCAAGATCCAGGTCGGGATCGGCCCCAGCATTTT
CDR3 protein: CASSQDPGRDRPQHF

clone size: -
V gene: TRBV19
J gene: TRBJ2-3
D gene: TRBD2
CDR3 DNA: TGTGCCTCGTTAGCGGGGGCCGCGGGTACGCAGTATTTT
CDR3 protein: CASLAGAAGTQYF

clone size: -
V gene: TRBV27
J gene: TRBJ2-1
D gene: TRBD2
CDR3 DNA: TGTGCCAGCAGGTCTAGCGGGGGAAGAAATTACAATGAGCAGTTCTTC
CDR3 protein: CASRSSGGRNYNEQFF

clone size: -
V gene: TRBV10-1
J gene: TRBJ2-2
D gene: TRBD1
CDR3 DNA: TGCGCCAGGGGACAGGGCAGGAACACCGGGGAGCTGTTTTTT
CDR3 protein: CARGQGRNTGELFF

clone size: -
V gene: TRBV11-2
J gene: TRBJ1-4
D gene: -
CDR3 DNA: TGTGCCAGCAGCCCGCCGGGAATTGGTGAAAAACTGTTTTTT
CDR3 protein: CASSPPGIGEKLFF

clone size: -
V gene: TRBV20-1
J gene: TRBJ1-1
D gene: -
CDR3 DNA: TGCAGTGCTAGTCCGGGACTGCTGGGCACTGAAGCTTTCTTT
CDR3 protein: CSASPGLLGTEAFF

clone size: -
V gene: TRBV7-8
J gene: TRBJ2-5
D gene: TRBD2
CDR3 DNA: TGTGCCAGCAGCTTATACGGGGGGGCCCAAGAGACCCAGTACTTC
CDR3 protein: CASSLYGGAQETQYF

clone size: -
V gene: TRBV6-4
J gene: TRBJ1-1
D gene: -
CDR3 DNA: TGTGCCAGCAGCTGGACAGCGGGGGACACTGAAGCTTTCTTT
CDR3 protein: CASSWTAGDTEAFF

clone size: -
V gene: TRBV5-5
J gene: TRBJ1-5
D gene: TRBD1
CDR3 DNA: TGTGCCAGCAGCTTGGGGACAGGGCTGGGTCAGCCCCAGCATTTT
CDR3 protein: CASSLGTGLGQPQHF

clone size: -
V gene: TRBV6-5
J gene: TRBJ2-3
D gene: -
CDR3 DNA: TGTGCCAGCAGTTACGATTGGGAGGCAGATACGCAGTATTTT
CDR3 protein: CASSYDWEADTQYF

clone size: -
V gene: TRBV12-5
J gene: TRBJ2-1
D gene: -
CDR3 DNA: TGTGCTAGTGGTTTGGCTATCAGGGGCGCCCCCTACAATGAGCAGTTCTTC
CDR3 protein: CASGLAIRGAPYNEQFF

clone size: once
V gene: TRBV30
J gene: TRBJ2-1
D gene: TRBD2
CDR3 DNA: TGTGCCCCCCTCCGTCCGGGAGGTAAGTATGAGCAGTTCTTC
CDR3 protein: CAPLRPGGKYEQFF

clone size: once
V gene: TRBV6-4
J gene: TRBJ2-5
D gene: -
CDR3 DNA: TGTGCCAGCAGTGAATCTGAGACCCAGTACTTC
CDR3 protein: CASSESETQYF

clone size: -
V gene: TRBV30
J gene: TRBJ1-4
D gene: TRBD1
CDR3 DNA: TGTGCCTGGAAAGGGACAGGGGGTGAAAAACTGTTTTTT
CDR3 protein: CAWKGTGGEKLFF

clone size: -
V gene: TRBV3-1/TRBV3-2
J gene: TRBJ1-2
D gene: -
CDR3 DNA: TGTGCCAGCAGCCAAGATCGGGGAGGGCACTACACCTTC
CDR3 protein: CASSQDRGGHYTF

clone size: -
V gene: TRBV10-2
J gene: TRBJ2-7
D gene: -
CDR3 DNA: TGCGCCAGCTCTAGGGGGGGCGGGACCAAAACCAACTACGAGCAGTACTTC
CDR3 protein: CASSRGGGTKTNYEQYF

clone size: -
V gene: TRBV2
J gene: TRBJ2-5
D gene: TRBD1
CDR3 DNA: TGTGCCAGCACCCCCGAAAGACAGGGGGCCGGGGAGACCCAGTACTTC
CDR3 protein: CASTPERQGAGETQYF

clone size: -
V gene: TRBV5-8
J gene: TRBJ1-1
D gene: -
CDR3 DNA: TGTGCCAGCAGCTTGGGGTATCAGGCCGGCACTGAAGCTTTCTTT
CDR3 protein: CASSLGYQAGTEAFF

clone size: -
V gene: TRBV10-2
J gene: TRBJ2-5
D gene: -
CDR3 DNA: TGCGCCAGCAGCTACACACAGGAGACCCAGTACTTC
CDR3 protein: CASSYTQETQYF

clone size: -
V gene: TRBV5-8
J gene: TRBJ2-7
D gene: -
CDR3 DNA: TGTGCCAGCAGCAAATACCGGGACACGAAATCCTACGAGCAGTACTTC
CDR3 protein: CASSKYRDTKSYEQYF

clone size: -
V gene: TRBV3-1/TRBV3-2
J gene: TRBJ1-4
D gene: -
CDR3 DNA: TGTGCCAGCAGCCACAGGCCCTCAGGAGAAAAACTGTTTTTT
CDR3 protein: CASSHRPSGEKLFF

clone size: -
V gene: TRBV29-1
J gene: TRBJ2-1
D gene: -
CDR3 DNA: TGCAGCGTTGAAGTACTAGAAAATGAGCAGTTCTTC
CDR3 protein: CSVEVLENEQFF

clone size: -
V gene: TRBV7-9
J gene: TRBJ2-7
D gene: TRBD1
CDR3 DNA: TGTGCCAGCAGCTTAGCAGGGGGCGCGAGGGAGCAGTACTTC
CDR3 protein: CASSLAGGAREQYF

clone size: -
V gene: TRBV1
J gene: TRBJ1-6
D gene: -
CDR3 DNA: TGCACCAGCAGCCAGCTGACAAGACAGGGAAGTTCACCCCTCCACTTT
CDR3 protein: CTSSQLTRQGSSPLHF

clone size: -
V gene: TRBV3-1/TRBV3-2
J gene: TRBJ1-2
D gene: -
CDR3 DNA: TGTGCCAGCAGCCACTCATTAGATGGCTACACCTTC
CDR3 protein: CASSHSLDGYTF

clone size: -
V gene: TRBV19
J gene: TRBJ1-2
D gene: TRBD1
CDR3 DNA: TGTGCCAGTAGTGAACAGGGGGGCACGAACTATGGCTACACCTTC
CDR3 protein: CASSEQGGTNYGYTF

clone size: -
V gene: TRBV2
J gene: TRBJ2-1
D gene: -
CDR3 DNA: TGTGCCAGCATTGACTTCCTCTTGGGGCCTGAGCAGTTCTTC
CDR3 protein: CASIDFLLGPEQFF

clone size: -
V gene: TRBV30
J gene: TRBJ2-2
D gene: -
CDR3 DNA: TGTGCCTGGAGTGTCGGTAGCCCGGGGGAGCTGTTTTTT
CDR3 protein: CAWSVGSPGELFF

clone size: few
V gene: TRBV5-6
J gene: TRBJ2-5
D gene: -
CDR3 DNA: TGTGCCAGCAGCTTGGCGGAGACCCAGTACTTC
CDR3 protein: CASSLAETQYF